A selection of T cell receptor beta chains follows, all from one sample in a study of CD8+CD57+ T cells in acquired aplastic anemia. TCRdb re-called the reads with MiXCR, one entry per CDR3 protein. The sample gives fewer than 200,000 distinct CDR3 sequences, approximately 40% of which show up once; about 1.1% is in the top ten. The source material was sorted CD4+, CD8+, or CD8+CD57+ T cells (not recorded which) from PBMCs. These receptor sequences come from a human donor in good health. The CDR3 runs from the conserved cysteine through the conserved F or W. The D gene is left open where the match is weak. Clone size is stated in some rows and not others, as once, few, many or a class when expanded.

NA TRBJ1-1 TRBV2 NA TGTGCCAACATAAACCGGGACATAAAAGGCACTGAAGCTTTCTTT CANINRDIKGTEAFF
many TRBJ1-2 TRBV12-3/TRBV12-4 NA TGTGCCAGCAGGCTTATGACACCGAGCTACTATGGCTACACCTTC CASRLMTPSYYGYTF
few TRBJ1-4 TRBV5-4 TRBD1 TGTGCCAGCAGGCCTGGCCGGGACAGACGACCAACTAATGAAAAACTGTTTTTT CASRPGRDRRPTNEKLFF
many TRBJ1-6 TRBV11-2 NA TGTGCCAGCAACCCTACCCAGGGTTATAGCTCCTATAATTCACCCCTCCACTTT CASNPTQGYSSYNSPLHF
many TRBJ2-3 TRBV7-2 NA TGTGCCAGCAGCTATTTCACGGATACGCAGTATTTT CASSYFTDTQYF
many TRBJ2-3 TRBV15 NA TGTGCCACCAGCAACGACAACGCGGCAGATACGCAGTATTTT CATSNDNAADTQYF
NA TRBJ2-7 TRBV14 NA TGTGCCAGCAGCCAAGAAATAGGGGAGCAGTACTTC CASSQEIGEQYF
many TRBJ1-5 TRBV6-1 NA TGTGCCAGCAGAAGTCATTCGGCTTATAGCAATCAGCCCCAGCATTTT CASRSHSAYSNQPQHF
NA TRBJ1-5 TRBV19 NA TGTGCCAGTAGCTTCCGGGACCCAAATCAGCCCCAGCATTTT CASSFRDPNQPQHF
NA TRBJ2-7 TRBV10-3 NA TGTGCCATGAGGGATGGGGGTTCCTACGAGCAGTACTTC CAMRDGGSYEQYF
many TRBJ2-1 TRBV9 NA TGTGCCAGCAGCGTAGTGCAGAGCTCCTACAATGAGCAGTTCTTC CASSVVQSSYNEQFF
many TRBJ2-3 TRBV2 NA TGTGCCAGCAATGAGGTTGATACGCAGTATTTT CASNEVDTQYF
NA TRBJ1-4 TRBV29-1 TRBD1 TGCAGCGCCGAATGGGGACAGCCAAATGAAAAACTGTTTTTT CSAEWGQPNEKLFF
NA TRBJ1-1 TRBV20-1 TRBD1 TGCAGTGCTCCCGACAGGGTGGAGAACACTGAAGCTTTCTTT CSAPDRVENTEAFF
NA TRBJ2-1 TRBV20-1 NA TGCAGTGCTAGGGGGCCCTCCTACAATGAGCAGTTCTTC CSARGPSYNEQFF
NA TRBJ1-2 TRBV29-1 TRBD1 TGCAGCGCCCAGGGAGGGACAGGGGACAGGTGGGGCTACACCTTC CSAQGGTGDRWGYTF
NA TRBJ2-2 TRBV20-1 NA TGCAGTGCTAGAGAAAGGGGCGTGAACACCGGGGAGCTGTTTTTT CSARERGVNTGELFF
many TRBJ1-5 TRBV7-9 TRBD1 TGTGCCAGCAGCTTAGGGACAGGGGGAGATCAGCCCCAGCATTTT CASSLGTGGDQPQHF
NA TRBJ1-4 TRBV5-8 NA TGTGCCAGCAGCTTCGCGGGGGGTGGTTTTTTT CASSFAGGGFF
NA TRBJ2-7 TRBV12-3/TRBV12-4 TRBD1 TGTGCCAGCAGCTCCGGGACAGGTTCTCGGGTCAGGCAGTACTTC CASSSGTGSRVRQYF
many TRBJ1-6 TRBV4-3 TRBD1 TGCGCCAGCAGCCAGAGACAGGGAAACAATTCACCCCTCCACTTT CASSQRQGNNSPLHF
many TRBJ2-1 TRBV6-1 TRBD2 TGTGCCAGCAGTGGGACTAGCGCGGCCCTCCCACAGTTCTTC CASSGTSAALPQFF
once TRBJ2-3 TRBV5-6 NA TGTGCCAGCAGCTTGGTTTGGGGGGATACGCAGTATTTT CASSLVWGDTQYF
NA TRBJ2-7 TRBV2 TRBD1 TGTGCCAGCAGAGAGGGGACAGGGGCCCACGAGCAGTACTTC CASREGTGAHEQYF
NA TRBJ2-6 TRBV19 NA TGTGCCAGTAGAAGGGACTCTGGGGCCAACGTCCTGACTTTC CASRRDSGANVLTF
NA TRBJ2-2 TRBV25-1 TRBD1 TGTGCCAGCAGTGGGACGCAGGGGGCGTACACCGGGGAGCTGTTTTTT CASSGTQGAYTGELFF
NA TRBJ2-6 TRBV25-1 NA TGTGCCAGCGGGTGGGCTGGGGCCAACGTCCTGACTTTC CASGWAGANVLTF
few TRBJ2-7 TRBV20-1 NA TGCAGTGCTAGAGGCAGGGACTACGAGCAGTACTTC CSARGRDYEQYF
few TRBJ2-7 TRBV28 NA TGTGCCAGCAGTACCGCCCCCAGGGTGGACTACGAGCAGTACTTC CASSTAPRVDYEQYF
NA TRBJ2-5 TRBV29-1 NA TGCAGCGTTGAACCCACCATTGACGCCCAGTACTTC CSVEPTIDAQYF
many TRBJ1-2 TRBV7-2 NA TGTGCCAGCAGCTTAATGGGAACTGGCTACACCTTC CASSLMGTGYTF
NA TRBJ2-5 TRBV20-1 NA TGCAGTGCACCCACGGCAGTGGGTGGGACCCAGTACTTC CSAPTAVGGTQYF
NA TRBJ1-3 TRBV2 NA TGTGCCAGCAGCAAGGACAAGAGCTCTGGAAACACCATATATTTT CASSKDKSSGNTIYF
NA TRBJ2-5 TRBV14 NA TGTGCCAGCAGCCAAGAAAACTGGGCCGCGGAGCGGGAGACCCAGTACTTC CASSQENWAAERETQYF
NA TRBJ2-7 TRBV7-2 NA TGTGCCAGCAGCTTAACGGGACGGGTGTCCTACGAGCAGTACTTC CASSLTGRVSYEQYF
NA TRBJ1-4 TRBV15 NA TGTGCCACCAGCCGAGACAGGTCGCTAAATGAAAAACTGTTTTTT CATSRDRSLNEKLFF
many TRBJ1-5 TRBV29-1 TRBD1 TGCAGCGTTGTTACTGGGACAGGCTACAATCAGCCCCAGCATTTT CSVVTGTGYNQPQHF
many TRBJ2-7 TRBV10-1 TRBD2 TGCGCCAGCAGGACTAGCGGCTACGAGCAGTACTTC CASRTSGYEQYF
NA TRBJ1-1 TRBV20-1 NA TGCAGTGCTAGACACCGTCCCGGCCCTGAAGCTTTCTTT CSARHRPGPEAFF
few TRBJ1-2 TRBV6-5 TRBD1 TGTGCCAGCAGTTCCCGGGGACAGGCCACCTATGGCTACACCTTC CASSSRGQATYGYTF
NA TRBJ2-5 TRBV14 NA TGTGCCAGCAGCCAAGGGATTGGGACCCAGTACTTC CASSQGIGTQYF
NA TRBJ1-1 TRBV19 NA TGTGCCAGCGGAGGGGCAGGGTGGTCGAACACTGAAGCTTTCTTT CASGGAGWSNTEAFF
many TRBJ2-1 TRBV24-1 NA TGTGCCACCAGTGATCCCGCGCCGGGACAAGACTACAATGAGCAGTTCTTC CATSDPAPGQDYNEQFF
NA TRBJ2-4 TRBV19 NA TGTGCCAGTAGTATCCCGGGAAACGGCATTCAGTACTTC CASSIPGNGIQYF
NA TRBJ2-2 TRBV9 NA TGTGCCAGCAGCGTAGTCCCGGGTCAGACCGGGGAGCTGTTTTTT CASSVVPGQTGELFF
many TRBJ2-5 TRBV4-2 TRBD1 TGTGCCAGCAGCCAGGGGGGACAGGGGCAAGAGACCCAGTACTTC CASSQGGQGQETQYF
NA TRBJ2-2 TRBV27 TRBD1 TGTGCCAGCAAAGAGTATCGGACAGGGTTGAACACCGGGGAGCTGTTTTTT CASKEYRTGLNTGELFF
NA TRBJ1-2 TRBV2 NA TGTGCCAGCAGTGATGAACCGGGACCCCCTGGCGATGGCTACACCTTC CASSDEPGPPGDGYTF
NA TRBJ2-7 TRBV7-9 TRBD1 TGTGCCAGCGGGGACAGGGGAGCGGGTTACGAGCAGTACTTC CASGDRGAGYEQYF
many TRBJ2-3 TRBV7-2 NA TGTGCCAGCAGCTTAAGACTTCTAACAGATACGCAGTATTTT CASSLRLLTDTQYF
many TRBJ1-2 TRBV6-1 NA TGTGCCAGCCTGGCCGGGCCTCGTCTTCCTGGCTACACCTTC CASLAGPRLPGYTF
NA TRBJ2-7 TRBV10-3 TRBD2 TGTGCCATCAGGGACGTAGCGGGGGGGGGCTACGAGCAGTACTTC CAIRDVAGGGYEQYF